A selection of T cell receptor beta chains follows, all from one sample in a study of T cell responses to AZD1222 COVID-19 vaccine. TCRdb's copy holds only in-frame clones and misses some; the assay was immunoSEQ multiplex PCR. The sample contains over 100,000 clones, over 75% of which appear only once. This specimen was peripheral blood, taken 28 days after the second AZD1222 dose. The receptors originated from an adult who received the AZD1222 COVID-19 vaccine. CDR3s include the opening cysteine and the closing phenylalanine or tryptophan. D genes are given only for firm matches. The size entry is marked missing in some rows and otherwise reads once, few, many or a size class.

D gene: TRBD2
J gene: TRBJ2-7
clone size: few
V gene: TRBV27
CDR3 protein: CASSPGGGMWEQYF
CDR3 DNA: TGTGCCAGCAGTCCCGGCGGGGGAATGTGGGAGCAGTACTTC

D gene: .
J gene: TRBJ2-2
clone size: .
V gene: TRBV21-1
CDR3 protein: CASSNRDTTLNTGELFF
CDR3 DNA: TGTGCCAGCAGCAACCGGGACACGACACTGAACACCGGGGAGCTGTTTTTT

D gene: .
J gene: TRBJ1-4
clone size: .
V gene: TRBV4-2
CDR3 protein: CASTRVLNEKLFF
CDR3 DNA: TGTGCCAGCACCCGGGTGTTGAATGAAAAACTGTTTTTT

D gene: .
J gene: TRBJ1-2
clone size: .
V gene: TRBV9
CDR3 protein: CASSVGFYGYTF
CDR3 DNA: TGTGCCAGCAGCGTAGGATTCTATGGCTACACCTTC

D gene: .
J gene: TRBJ1-1
clone size: .
V gene: TRBV28
CDR3 protein: CASDQGFTEAFF
CDR3 DNA: TGTGCCAGCGACCAGGGCTTCACTGAAGCTTTCTTT

D gene: .
J gene: TRBJ2-7
clone size: .
V gene: TRBV11-2
CDR3 protein: CASSLAGVGEQYF
CDR3 DNA: TGTGCCAGCAGCTTAGCGGGGGTCGGCGAGCAGTACTTC

D gene: .
J gene: TRBJ1-2
clone size: .
V gene: TRBV5-1
CDR3 protein: CASSHGGGSYGYTF
CDR3 DNA: TGCGCCAGCAGCCATGGGGGCGGTAGCTATGGCTACACCTTC

D gene: TRBD1
J gene: TRBJ1-2
clone size: few
V gene: TRBV2
CDR3 protein: CASSGAGTGRRHYYGYTF
CDR3 DNA: TGTGCCAGCAGTGGGGCCGGGACAGGGCGGCGTCACTACTATGGCTACACCTTC

D gene: TRBD2
J gene: TRBJ2-1
clone size: .
V gene: TRBV6-2/TRBV6-3
CDR3 protein: CASSYSGTSVSYNEQFF
CDR3 DNA: TGTGCCAGCAGTTACTCAGGGACTAGCGTGAGCTACAATGAGCAGTTCTTC

D gene: .
J gene: TRBJ2-7
clone size: .
V gene: TRBV7-2
CDR3 protein: CASSHLYEQYF
CDR3 DNA: TGTGCCAGCAGCCACTTATACGAGCAGTACTTC

D gene: TRBD2
J gene: TRBJ2-7
clone size: .
V gene: TRBV28
CDR3 protein: CASRNAVREGPYEQYF
CDR3 DNA: TGTGCCAGCAGAAATGCGGTGCGGGAGGGCCCCTACGAGCAGTACTTC

D gene: .
J gene: TRBJ1-2
clone size: few
V gene: TRBV19
CDR3 protein: CASSMGNNYGYTF
CDR3 DNA: TGTGCCAGTAGTATGGGCAATAACTATGGCTACACCTTC

D gene: .
J gene: TRBJ1-1
clone size: .
V gene: TRBV5-1
CDR3 protein: CASSLQVTGSMNTEAFF
CDR3 DNA: TGCGCCAGCAGCCTTCAGGTTACAGGCTCCATGAACACTGAAGCTTTCTTT

D gene: .
J gene: TRBJ1-2
clone size: .
V gene: TRBV7-2
CDR3 protein: CASSFRFNYGYTF
CDR3 DNA: TGTGCCAGCAGCTTCCGCTTTAACTATGGCTACACCTTC

D gene: .
J gene: TRBJ1-2
clone size: once
V gene: TRBV14
CDR3 protein: CASSSNYGYTF
CDR3 DNA: TGTGCCAGCAGTTCCAACTATGGCTACACCTTC

D gene: .
J gene: TRBJ1-3
clone size: .
V gene: TRBV30
CDR3 protein: CAWSAHSAGNTIYF
CDR3 DNA: TGTGCCTGGAGTGCCCACAGCGCTGGAAACACCATATATTTT

D gene: .
J gene: TRBJ1-2
clone size: .
V gene: TRBV6-2/TRBV6-3
CDR3 protein: CASSSAINYGYTF
CDR3 DNA: TGTGCCAGCAGTTCAGCGATTAACTATGGCTACACCTTC

D gene: TRBD1
J gene: TRBJ1-1
clone size: .
V gene: TRBV7-9
CDR3 protein: CASSLAVTGGNTEAFF
CDR3 DNA: TGTGCCAGCAGCTTAGCGGTGACAGGGGGGAACACTGAAGCTTTCTTT

D gene: TRBD2
J gene: TRBJ2-2
clone size: .
V gene: TRBV6-5
CDR3 protein: CASSYYEAGDTGELFF
CDR3 DNA: TGTGCCAGCAGTTATTACGAGGCGGGGGACACCGGGGAGCTGTTTTTT

D gene: .
J gene: TRBJ2-3
clone size: few
V gene: TRBV6-1
CDR3 protein: CASSEGLQSTDTQYF
CDR3 DNA: TGTGCCAGCAGTGAAGGGCTACAAAGCACAGATACGCAGTATTTT

D gene: TRBD1
J gene: TRBJ1-1
clone size: .
V gene: TRBV20-1
CDR3 protein: CSASRSGTGVNTEAFF
CDR3 DNA: TGCAGTGCTAGTAGATCCGGGACAGGGGTGAACACTGAAGCTTTCTTT

D gene: TRBD1
J gene: TRBJ1-1
clone size: .
V gene: TRBV11-2
CDR3 protein: CASSSLRDRELGAFF
CDR3 DNA: TGTGCCAGCAGCTCTCTCCGGGACAGGGAGTTAGGAGCTTTCTTT